This passage covers 30 T cell receptor beta chains from one sample sequenced in a study of cytomegalovirus exposure and HLA in healthy donors. The table came from immunoSEQ multiplex PCR; TCRdb's copy has only in-frame clones and leaves some out. The data contain some 140,000 clones, around four fifths of them singletons. Source material: PBMCs. Receptor source: a woman aged 30 to 39 in good health and CMV-seronegative.

The rearrangement uses TRBV6-1 and TRBJ1-5; the D gene is possibly TRBD1 (6 bases). V lost 7 bases to trimming and J lost 5 bases, with 18 bases between them. The CDR3 is 15 amino acids. Germline-derived CDR1 and CDR2 are MNHNS and SASEGT. As DNA, the CDR3 is TGTGCCAGCACCTTATTTGGGGGCGCGTATCAGCCCCAGCATTTT. The encoded protein is CASTLFGGAYQPQHF.

This clone was seen a handful of times. The chain combines TRBV27 with TRBJ1-2; D is unresolved. V lost 0 bases and J lost 4, with 6 bases in between. The CDR3 extends over 13 amino acids. CDR1 and CDR2 (germline): MNHEY, SMNVEV (reference sequence). CDR3 protein: CASSLSGSYGYTF. The CDR3 DNA reads as TGTGCCAGCAGTTTATCCGGGAGCTATGGCTACACCTTC.

This chain connects TRBV11-2 to TRBJ2-7; D gene uncertain. Trimming took off 3 bases at V and 3 bases at J, with 6 bases between the two ends. The CDR3 is 12 amino acids. Germline CDR1 and CDR2: SGHAT and FQNNGV. This CDR3 is CASSFSRYEQYF. CDR3 nucleotides: TGTGCCAGCAGCTTTTCGCGCTACGAGCAGTACTTC.

The chain uses TRBV10-3 and TRBJ1-2; D remains ambiguous. The germline CDR1 and CDR2 sequences are ENHRY and SYGVKD. V shed 10 bases and J shed 4 bases, with 16 bases lying between them. The CDR3 is made up of 13 amino acids. The CDR3 region is CATQGGLRYGYTF. CDR3 DNA sequence: TGTGCCACCCAAGGCGGGCTACGCTATGGCTACACCTTC.

This sequence joins TRBV7-2 and TRBJ2-1; D might be TRBD1 (5 bases). CDR1 is SGHTA and CDR2 is FQGNSA in the germline V gene. V was shortened by 3 bases and J by 3 bases, with 15 bases between the two germline ends. The CDR3 covers 16 residues. In DNA, the CDR3 is TGTGCCAGCAGCTTGCAAGGATGGGGCGTCTACAATGAGCAGTTCTTC. This codes for CASSLQGWGVYNEQFF. Full variable domain (missing parts from reference TRBV7-2 and TRBJ2-1): GAGVSQSPSNKVTEKGKDVELRCDPISGHTALYWYRQSLGQGLEFLIYFQGNSAPDKSGLPSDRFSAERTGGSVSTLTIQRTQQEDSAVYLCASSLQGWGVYNEQFFGPGTRLTVL.

The chain is built from TRBV9 and TRBJ1-3; the D gene is possibly TRBD1 (5 bases). The germline CDR1 and CDR2 sequences are SGDLS and YYNGEE. V dropped 0 bases and J dropped 3 bases, with 13 bases sitting between them. This CDR3 is 16 amino acids long. The CDR3 DNA reads TGTGCCAGCAGCGTAGATGGGGGGGACGGTGGAAACACCATATATTTT. Translation: CASSVDGGDGGNTIYF.

The chain links TRBV27 to TRBJ2-3; 10 bases align to TRBD1. Germline V CDR1 and CDR2: MNHEY, SMNVEV (reference sequence). There are 17 residues in the CDR3. Trimming at V came to 6 bases and at J to 4 bases, leaving 13 bases not matched to a gene. The CDR3 region has the DNA TGTGCCAGCAGCCATGAGGCGGGTGGACAGGGGGCAGATACGCAGTATTTT. This translates into CASSHEAGGQGADTQYF.

This rearrangement joins TRBV27 to TRBJ2-1; weak D call: TRBD1 (6 bases). CDR3 length equals 13 residues. Trimming pared 6 bases from V and 12 bases from J, leaving 18 bases between. CDR1 is MNHEY, CDR2 SMNVEV, per germline (reference sequence). CDR3 in amino acids: CASRPVNRAVQFF. In DNA form, the CDR3 reads TGTGCCAGCAGGCCAGTTAACAGGGCAGTGCAGTTCTTC.

The chain employs TRBV9 and TRBJ1-2; a possible D gene is TRBD1 (5 bases). V was shortened by 4 bases and J by 4 bases, with 14 bases between the two germline ends. Germline CDR1 and CDR2: SGDLS and YYNGEE. The CDR3 is made up of 14 amino acids. This chain's CDR3 is CASSPVDKSYGYTF. For the CDR3, the DNA is TGTGCCAGCAGCCCAGTGGACAAGAGCTATGGCTACACCTTC.

V usage is TRBV19 and J usage is TRBJ1-6; 7 bases agree with TRBD1. Germline CDR1 and CDR2: LNHDA and SQIVND (reference sequence). V lost 5 bases and J lost 8; bases outside the gene matches: 6. The CDR3 has 14 residues. As DNA, the CDR3 is TGTGCCAGTAGTGTGACAGGGACCGATTCACCCCTCCACTTT. Protein product: CASSVTGTDSPLHF.

The chain uses TRBV7-3 and TRBJ2-3; 9 bases align to TRBD2. CDR1 SGHTA and CDR2 FQGTGA come from the germline V gene. V dropped 3 bases and J dropped 4; count of bases not matched to a gene: 2. CDR3 size: 14 residues. The CDR3 reads CASSFGGGADTQYF. Written as DNA, the CDR3 is TGTGCCAGCAGCTTTGGCGGGGGGGCAGATACGCAGTATTTT.

The rearrangement links TRBV15 to TRBJ2-5; 13 bases line up with TRBD2. The CDR3 loop spans 18 amino acids. V was pared by 0 bases and J by 4 bases, with 8 bases of the junction left unmatched. In germline, CDR1 is LNHNV, CDR2 YYDKDF (reference sequence). The CDR3: CATSRDIPRTSGGETQYF. DNA for the CDR3: TGTGCCACCAGCAGAGATATCCCAAGGACTAGCGGGGGAGAGACCCAGTACTTC.

This clone was recorded many times. The chain has TRBV2 and TRBJ1-2; no definite D call. The germline V gene encodes CDR1 SNHLY and CDR2 FYNNEI. Trimming stripped 6 bases from V and 8 bases from J, with 16 bases between. The CDR3 is 13 residues long. CDR3 sequence: CASSVPPAAGYTF. The CDR3 region has the DNA TGTGCCAGCAGCGTACCACCGGCGGCCGGCTACACCTTC.

The chain joins TRBV10-3 to TRBJ1-2; D is undetermined. CDR1 and CDR2 from the germline V gene are ENHRY and SYGVKD. V dropped 7 bases and J dropped 0 bases, with 9 bases sitting between them. The CDR3 loop spans 13 amino acids. The DNA of the CDR3 is TGTGCCATCACGAGTACAGCTAACTATGGCTACACCTTC. Translation: CAITSTANYGYTF.

This clone was detected only a few times. The chain employs TRBV19 and TRBJ2-1; 9 nucleotides match TRBD1. J lost 5 bases, V lost 2 bases, and 4 bases had no gene match. Germline assignment: CDR1 LNHDA and CDR2 SQIVND (reference sequence). This CDR3 contains 15 residues. The CDR3 region has the DNA TGTGCCAGTAGTATAATGGGGACAGGGAACAATGAGCAGTTCTTC. Translating gives CASSIMGTGNNEQFF.

This rearrangement joins TRBV2 to TRBJ2-7; weak D call: TRBD1 (6 bases). Per the germline V gene, CDR1 is SNHLY and CDR2 is FYNNEI. V was clipped by 2 bases and J by 2 bases, with 10 bases between them. This CDR3 has 14 amino acids. The DNA for the CDR3 is TGTGCCAGCAGTGAACCGGGACATCCCTACGAGCAGTACTTC. Protein: CASSEPGHPYEQYF.

V usage is TRBV5-1 and J usage is TRBJ2-7; TRBD2 matches at 9 bases. The CDR3 spans 14 residues. Germline CDR1 and CDR2: SGHRS and YFSETQ. V lost 4 bases to trimming and J lost 3 bases; unmatched junction nucleotides: 5. The CDR3 DNA follows: TGCGCCAGCAGCACCGCTAGCGGGATCTACGAGCAGTACTTC. Translated, it gives CASSTASGIYEQYF.

This clone was seen a few times. The chain joins TRBV7-2 to TRBJ2-5, with 10 bases lining up with TRBD2. Germline V gives CDR1 SGHTA, CDR2 FQGNSA. Trimming cost V 1 base and J 5 bases; bases outside gene matches: 13. There are 18 residues in the CDR3. CDR3 in DNA: TGTGCCAGCAGCTTAGTGGGGGTGAGCGGGGGGGCCCGTGAGACCCAGTACTTC. Amino acids: CASSLVGVSGGARETQYF.

The CDR3 nucleotides are TGTGCCAGCTCACCAGACACTAATCAGCCCCAGCATTTT. Protein: CASSPDTNQPQHF. The chain joins TRBV18 to TRBJ1-5; D is ambiguous. The germline V and J ends were trimmed by 2 bases and 4 bases, with 6 bases remaining between them. In germline, CDR1 is KGHSH, CDR2 LQKENI. The CDR3 has 13 residues.

This clone has only one observation. The chain has TRBV10-3 and TRBJ1-3; D is uncertain. Germline V gene data show CDR1 as ENHRY and CDR2 as SYGVKD. Trimming removed 10 bases from V and 0 bases from J, with 13 bases in between. The length of the CDR3 is 14 residues. CDR3 sequence (DNA): TGTGCCACTACTACTCTGAGCTCTGGAAACACCATATATTTT. It translates to CATTTLSSGNTIYF.

V is TRBV5-1 and J is TRBJ1-6; 8 bases map to TRBD1. Germline lookup yields CDR1 SGHRS and CDR2 YFSETQ. J lost 9 bases, V lost 0 bases, and 5 bases had no gene match. The CDR3 covers 15 residues. The CDR3 DNA reads as TGCGCCAGCAGCTTGGGGGGACAGGCTTCTTCACCCCTCCACTTT. Its translation is CASSLGGQASSPLHF.

This clone was observed a few times. The CDR3 here is CASSMQGIYGYTF. The CDR3, as DNA: TGTGCCAGTAGTATGCAGGGGATCTATGGCTACACCTTC. This chain joins TRBV19 and TRBJ1-2; D is perhaps TRBD1 (6 bases). Germline values: CDR1 LNHDA, CDR2 SQIVND (reference sequence). CDR3 length: 13 residues. Deletions cut 3 bases from V and 4 bases from J, with 9 bases between.

V usage is TRBV4-3 and J usage is TRBJ2-7; tentative D call: TRBD2 (6 bases). Germline assignment: CDR1 LGHNA and CDR2 YSLEER. The CDR3 runs to 15 residues. The V gene lost 4 bases and the J gene lost 0 bases, with 13 bases spanning the gap. The CDR3 region is CASSLNWDSSYEQYF. CDR3 DNA: TGCGCCAGCAGCCTTAACTGGGACTCCTCCTACGAGCAGTACTTC.

CDR3 DNA sequence: TGTGCCAGCAGCCTACTGGCGGGGGGAGTAGATACGCAGTATTTT. The encoded protein is CASSLLAGGVDTQYF. The V call is TRBV6-1, the J call TRBJ2-3; 8 bases map to TRBD2. V gave up 6 bases and J gave up 5 bases; unmatched junction bases: 10. Germline assignment: CDR1 MNHNS and CDR2 SASEGT. The CDR3 is 15 residues long.

V and J are TRBV18 and TRBJ1-1, with a possible D match to TRBD1 (6 bases). The CDR3 spans 15 residues. With 6 bases removed from V and 7 bases from J, the gap between germline ends came to 21 bases. The V gene's germline CDR1 is KGHSH and CDR2 LQKENI. This chain's CDR3 is CASSSSRGRMGEAFF. CDR3 nucleotide sequence: TGTGCCAGCTCCTCATCGCGGGGGCGAATGGGTGAAGCTTTCTTT.

As for this clone: At one end, the junction sequence differs from germline, possibly due to a read error. The CDR3 nucleotides are TGTGCCACCAGTCAGGGGGCCAAAGAGACCCAGTACTTC. Protein sequence: CATSQGAKETQYF. The rearrangement joins TRBV10-3 to TRBJ2-5, with 8 positions matching TRBD1. Germline V gene sequence: CDR1 ENHRY, CDR2 SYGVKD. CDR3 length equals 13 residues.

This sequence joins TRBV5-1 and TRBJ1-5, with D possibly TRBD1 on 5 matching bases. V lost 0 bases and J 2 bases, leaving 12 bases between the germline ends. This CDR3 region has 16 residues. CDR1 and CDR2 from the germline V gene are SGHRS and YFSETQ. The CDR3 sequence is CASSLDGAGGNQPQHF. CDR3 nucleotides: TGCGCCAGCAGCTTGGATGGGGCTGGGGGCAATCAGCCCCAGCATTTT. Based on the CDR3 plus reference TRBV5-1 and TRBJ1-5, the full variable domain is KAGVTQTPRYLIKTRGQQVTLSCSPISGHRSVSWYQQTPGQGLQFLFEYFSETQRNKGNFPGRFSGRQFSNSRSEMNVSTLELGDSALYLCASSLDGAGGNQPQHFGDGTRLSIL.

This clone was detected only once. This chain links TRBV5-4 with TRBJ2-7, with 8 bases matching TRBD1. The CDR3 sequence is 16 residues long. The V segment lost 1 base and the J segment 5 bases; nucleotides outside the gene matches: 11. The germline V gene encodes CDR1 SGHNT and CDR2 YYREEE (reference sequence). The CDR3 coding sequence is TGTGCCAGCAGCTTGTTTCTGACAGGGGCGTTTCACGAGCAGTACTTC. Translation: CASSLFLTGAFHEQYF.

This clone has a single count. The chain uses TRBV7-2 and TRBJ2-3, with D perhaps TRBD2 (7 bases). Trimming took 1 base from V and 5 from J, leaving 19 bases between them. CDR1 SGHTA and CDR2 FQGNSA come from the germline V gene. This CDR3 is built from 17 residues. This CDR3 reads CASSLDVWGGRRDTQYF. In DNA, the CDR3 is TGTGCCAGCAGCTTAGATGTTTGGGGGGGCCGAAGAGATACGCAGTATTTT.

This chain links TRBV5-1 with TRBJ2-7, with TRBD1 matching 7 bases. V was clipped by 4 bases and J by 2 bases; unmatched bases: 6. The CDR3 covers 14 residues. CDR1 and CDR2 (germline): SGHRS, YFSETQ. The CDR3 nucleotides read TGCGCCAGCAGCCTGACAGGGAGAGCCTACGAGCAGTACTTC. This gives the protein CASSLTGRAYEQYF.